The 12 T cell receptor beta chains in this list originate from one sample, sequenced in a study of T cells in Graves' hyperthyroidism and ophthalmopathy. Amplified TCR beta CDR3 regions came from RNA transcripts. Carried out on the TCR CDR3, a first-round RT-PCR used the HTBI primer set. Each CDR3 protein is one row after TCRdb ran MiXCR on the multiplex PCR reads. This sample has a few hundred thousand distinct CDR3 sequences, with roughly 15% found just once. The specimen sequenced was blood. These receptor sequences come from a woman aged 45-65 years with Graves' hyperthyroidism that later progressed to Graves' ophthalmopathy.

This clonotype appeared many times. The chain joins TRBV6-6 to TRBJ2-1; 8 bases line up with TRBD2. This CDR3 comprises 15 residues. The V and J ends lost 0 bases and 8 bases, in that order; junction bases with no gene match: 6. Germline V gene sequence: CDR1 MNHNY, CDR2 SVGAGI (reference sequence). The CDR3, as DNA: TGTGCCAGCAGTTACTCACTAGCGGTGATGGATGAGCAGTTCTTC. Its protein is CASSYSLAVMDEQFF.

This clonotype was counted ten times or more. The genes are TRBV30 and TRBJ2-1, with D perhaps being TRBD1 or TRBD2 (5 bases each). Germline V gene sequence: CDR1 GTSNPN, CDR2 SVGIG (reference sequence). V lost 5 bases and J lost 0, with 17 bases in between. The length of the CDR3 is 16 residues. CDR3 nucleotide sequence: TGTGCCTGGGGGACCTCTAGCCTAAGCTCCTACAATGAGCAGTTCTTC. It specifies CAWGTSSLSSYNEQFF.

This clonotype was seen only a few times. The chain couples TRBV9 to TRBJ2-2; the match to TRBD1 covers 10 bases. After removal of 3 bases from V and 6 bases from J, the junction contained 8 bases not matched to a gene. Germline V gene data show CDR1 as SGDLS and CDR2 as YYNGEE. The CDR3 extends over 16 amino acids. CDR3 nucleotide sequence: TGTGCCAGCAGCGCCGTAGGACAGGGGGAGGCCGGGGAGCTGTTTTTT. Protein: CASSAVGQGEAGELFF.

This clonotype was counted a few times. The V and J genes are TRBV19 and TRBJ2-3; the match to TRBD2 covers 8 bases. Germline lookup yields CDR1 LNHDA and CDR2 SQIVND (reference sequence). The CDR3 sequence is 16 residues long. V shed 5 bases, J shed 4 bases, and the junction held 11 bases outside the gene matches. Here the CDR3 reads CASSPRGAGDSDTQYF. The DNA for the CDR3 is TGTGCCAGTAGTCCTCGGGGAGCGGGAGATTCAGATACGCAGTATTTT.

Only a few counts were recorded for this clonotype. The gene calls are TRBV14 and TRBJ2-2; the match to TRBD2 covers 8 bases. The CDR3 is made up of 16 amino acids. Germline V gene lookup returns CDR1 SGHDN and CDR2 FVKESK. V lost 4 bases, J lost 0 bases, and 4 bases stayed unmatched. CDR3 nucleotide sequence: TGTGCCAGCAGCCCCGGGAGGGTAGCGAACACCGGGGAGCTGTTTTTT. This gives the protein CASSPGRVANTGELFF.

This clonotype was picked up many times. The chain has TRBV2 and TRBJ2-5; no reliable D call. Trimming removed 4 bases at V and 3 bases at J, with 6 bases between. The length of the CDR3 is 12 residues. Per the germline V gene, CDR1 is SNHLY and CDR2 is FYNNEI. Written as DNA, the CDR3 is TGTGCCAGCAGTGGTTGGGAAGAGACCCAGTACTTC. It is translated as CASSGWEETQYF.

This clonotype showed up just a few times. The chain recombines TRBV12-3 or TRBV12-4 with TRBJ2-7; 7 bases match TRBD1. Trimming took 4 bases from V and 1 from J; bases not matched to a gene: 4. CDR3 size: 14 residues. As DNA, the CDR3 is TGTGCCAGCAGTTCTAGGACAGGATCCTACGAGCAGTACTTC. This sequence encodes CASSSRTGSYEQYF.

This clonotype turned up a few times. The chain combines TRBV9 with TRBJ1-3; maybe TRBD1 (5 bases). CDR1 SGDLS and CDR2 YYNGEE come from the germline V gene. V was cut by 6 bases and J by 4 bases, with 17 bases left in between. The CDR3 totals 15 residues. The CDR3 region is CASNLGEGTGNTIYF. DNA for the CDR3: TGTGCCAGCAACCTAGGAGAGGGGACCGGAAACACCATATATTTT. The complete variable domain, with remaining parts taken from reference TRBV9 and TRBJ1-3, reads DSGVTQTPKHLITATGQRVTLRCSPRSGDLSVYWYQQSLDQGLQFLIQYYNGEERAKGNILERFSAQQFPDLHSELNLSSLELGDSALYFCASNLGEGTGNTIYFGEGSWLTVV.

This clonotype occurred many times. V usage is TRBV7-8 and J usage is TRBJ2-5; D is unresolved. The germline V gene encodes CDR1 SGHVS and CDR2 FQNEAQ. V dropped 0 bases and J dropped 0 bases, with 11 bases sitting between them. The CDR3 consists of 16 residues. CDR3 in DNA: TGTGCCAGCAGCTTAGCCCTGACACACCACCAAGAGACCCAGTACTTC. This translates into CASSLALTHHQETQYF. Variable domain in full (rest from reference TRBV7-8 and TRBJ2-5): GAGVSQSPRYKVAKRGQDVALRCDPISGHVSLFWYQQALGQGPEFLTYFQNEAQLDKSGLPSDRFFAERPEGSVSTLKIQRTQQEDSAVYLCASSLALTHHQETQYFGPGTRLLVL.

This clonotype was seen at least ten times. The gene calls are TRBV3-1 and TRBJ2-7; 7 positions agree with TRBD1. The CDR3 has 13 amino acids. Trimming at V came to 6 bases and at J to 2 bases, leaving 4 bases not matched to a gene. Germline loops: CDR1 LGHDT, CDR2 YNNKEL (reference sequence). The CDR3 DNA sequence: TGTGCCAGCAGTGACAGGGTAGCCTACGAGCAGTACTTC. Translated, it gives CASSDRVAYEQYF.

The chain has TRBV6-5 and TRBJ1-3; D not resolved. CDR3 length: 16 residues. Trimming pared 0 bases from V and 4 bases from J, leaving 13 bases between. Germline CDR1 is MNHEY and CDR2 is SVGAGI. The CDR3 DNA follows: TGTGCCAGCAGTTACTCAGGACCCTCGCGAGGAAACACCATATATTTT. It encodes CASSYSGPSRGNTIYF.

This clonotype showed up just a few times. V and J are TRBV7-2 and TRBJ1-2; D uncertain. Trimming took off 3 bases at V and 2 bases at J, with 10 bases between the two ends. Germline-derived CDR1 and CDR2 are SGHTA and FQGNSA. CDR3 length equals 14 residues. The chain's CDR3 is CASSLRTKNYGYTF. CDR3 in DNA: TGTGCCAGCAGCTTGAGGACTAAGAACTATGGCTACACCTTC.